This T cell receptor (beta chain) was retrieved from a study of blood T cell repertoires in COVID-19 (dated by TCRdb to about 2020). In the study overall: The collaborator samples originated in the United States, Italy and Spain and spanned the acute and convalescent phases of COVID-19. The material from the prospective study consisted of cDNA or gDNA derived from T cells, B-cell-depleted T cells, or PBMCs. Subjects who had been exposed to COVID-19, were actively infected with it, or had recovered from it provided the deeply sampled blood TCRbeta repertoires that made up the dataset. The repertoires were released in a freely available public database meant as a resource for research on the immune response to SARS-CoV-2. The samples were drawn from two sources: the first 160 participants of the ongoing ImmuneRACE study, and 950 to 1,500 subjects contributed by 6 global collaborators. The sample metadata nearly always contained a de-identified subject ID, COVID-19 status, age in years and sex. Where HLA class I and class II types were available, the types were taken from metadata supplied by the sample provider, not from assay-based typing. Results and caveats for the whole study, not just this receptor: How much clinical and demographic metadata was included differed by source and by participant, and the metadata was provided uncurated.

Participants in the prospective study were aged 18 to 89 years, lived in about two dozen United States geographic areas, and enrolled through a virtual design. In the prospective study, participants were assigned to cohorts based on the clinical history participants reported in a screening survey and a study questionnaire. In the prospective study, whole blood, serum and a nasopharyngeal or oropharyngeal swab were collected from each participant by mobile phlebotomists. Additional blood draws and questionnaires over an approximately two-month period could optionally be provided by prospective study participants. Blood samples from the prospective study were shipped frozen or at room temperature prior to DNA extraction. In regard to this clone: Its cognate antigen has yet to be identified. Per-nucleotide qualities are absent, and no much larger clonotype sits a single base away.

The germline V gene encodes CDR1 SGHTA and CDR2 FQGNSA. The CDR3 measures 17 amino acids from cysteine to phenylalanine. The kept DNA is CDR3 alone, 51 bases in frame from the first base. Trimming takes 5 bases off V and 1 base off J; junction bases not matched to a gene: 11. TCRbeta CDR3 regions were amplified from genomic DNA by means of the immunoSEQ Assay, a bias-controlled multiplex PCR. The study's processing was this. The number of nucleated cells in each sample was estimated from the amplification of reference gene primers within the assay. To quantify the absolute abundance of each unique TCRbeta CDR3 rearrangement, sequence reads were collapsed and filtered. For each sample, productive Simpson clonality was calculated as the square root of Simpson's diversity index over productive rearrangements. As stored in TCRdb, this immuneACCESS dataset retains in-frame rearrangements with V and J assigned. A fraction of the clones does not appear; measured against another copy, unresolved V genes explain less than half of the discrepancy, and the remainder lacks a known reason. For V, J and clone size, that table is used; D and trimming come from the DNA. The sample contains around 130,000 clones, approximately 85% of them found a single time. Together, the top ten hold roughly 3.5% of the sample.

The clonotype comes from a woman in her fifties or sixties with acute COVID-19. The chain links TRBV7-2 with TRBJ1-1; 9 central nucleotides agree with TRBD1. Sequencing was performed on PBMCs or T cells enriched from blood (not recorded which). The CDR3 protein: CASSLRQGGRWNTEAFF. The DNA sequence reads TGTGCCAGCAGCCTCCGACAGGGGGGTAGGTGGAACACTGAAGCTTTCTTT.